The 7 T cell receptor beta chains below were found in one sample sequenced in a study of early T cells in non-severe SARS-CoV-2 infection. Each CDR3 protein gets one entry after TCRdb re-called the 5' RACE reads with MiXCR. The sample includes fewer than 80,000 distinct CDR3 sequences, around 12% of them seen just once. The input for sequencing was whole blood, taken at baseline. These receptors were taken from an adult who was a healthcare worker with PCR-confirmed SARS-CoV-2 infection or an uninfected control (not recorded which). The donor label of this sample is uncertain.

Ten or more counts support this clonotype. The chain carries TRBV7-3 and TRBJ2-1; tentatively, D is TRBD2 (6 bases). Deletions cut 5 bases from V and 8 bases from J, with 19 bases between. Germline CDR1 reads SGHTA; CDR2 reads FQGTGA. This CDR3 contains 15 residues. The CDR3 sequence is CASSAKRGGMDEQFF. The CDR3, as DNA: TGTGCCAGCAGCGCGAAACGTGGCGGGATGGATGAGCAGTTCTTC.

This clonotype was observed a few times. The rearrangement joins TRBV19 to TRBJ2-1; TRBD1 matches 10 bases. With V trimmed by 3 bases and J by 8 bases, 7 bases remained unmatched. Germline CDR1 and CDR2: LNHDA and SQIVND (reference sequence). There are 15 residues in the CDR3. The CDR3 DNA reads TGTGCCAGTAGTATTCCGGGACAGGGGAGCGATGAGCAGTTCTTC. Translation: CASSIPGQGSDEQFF. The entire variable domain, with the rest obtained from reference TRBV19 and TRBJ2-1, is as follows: DGGITQSPKYLFRKEGQNVTLSCEQNLNHDAMYWYRQDPGQGLRLIYYSQIVNDFQKGDIAEGYSVSREKKESFPLTVTSAQKNPTAFYLCASSIPGQGSDEQFFGPGTRLTVL.

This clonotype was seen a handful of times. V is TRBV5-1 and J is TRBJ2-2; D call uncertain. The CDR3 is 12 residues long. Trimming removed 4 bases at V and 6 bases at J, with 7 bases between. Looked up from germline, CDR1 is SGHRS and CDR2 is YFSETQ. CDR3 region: CASSINSGELFF. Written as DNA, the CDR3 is TGCGCCAGCAGCATTAACTCCGGGGAGCTGTTTTTT.

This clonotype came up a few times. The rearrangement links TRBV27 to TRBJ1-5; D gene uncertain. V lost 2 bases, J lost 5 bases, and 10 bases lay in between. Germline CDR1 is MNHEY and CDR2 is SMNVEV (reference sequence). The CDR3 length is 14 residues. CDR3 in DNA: TGTGCCAGCAGTTTACGAGGGCCCCATCAGCCCCAGCATTTT. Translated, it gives CASSLRGPHQPQHF.

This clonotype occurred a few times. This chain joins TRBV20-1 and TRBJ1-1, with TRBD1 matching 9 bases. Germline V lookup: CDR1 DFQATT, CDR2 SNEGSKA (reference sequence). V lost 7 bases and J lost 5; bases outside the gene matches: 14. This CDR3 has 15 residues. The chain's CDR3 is CSVLPNRGRRTEAFF. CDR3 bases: TGCAGTGTCCTCCCCAACAGGGGGCGAAGGACTGAAGCTTTCTTT.

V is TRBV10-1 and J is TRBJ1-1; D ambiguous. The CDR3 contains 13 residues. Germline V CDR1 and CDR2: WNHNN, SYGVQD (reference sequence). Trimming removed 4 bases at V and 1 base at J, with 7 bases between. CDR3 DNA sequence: TGCGCCAGCAGTGTTTGGAAGAACACTGAAGCTTTCTTT. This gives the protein CASSVWKNTEAFF.

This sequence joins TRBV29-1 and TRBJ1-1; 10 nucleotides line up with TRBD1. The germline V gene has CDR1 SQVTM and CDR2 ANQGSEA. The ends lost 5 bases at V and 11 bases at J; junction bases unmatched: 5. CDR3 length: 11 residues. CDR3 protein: CSVWTGGMAFF. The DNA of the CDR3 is TGCAGCGTTTGGACAGGGGGGATGGCTTTCTTT.